In this sample, the clone carrying this T cell receptor (beta chain) turned up many times. The antigen is unknown. The entry originates in a study of cytomegalovirus exposure and HLA in healthy donors. Study outcomes and limitations: Despite most TCR sequences being rare, some public TCRs occurred in many donors.

PCR primers comprised 60 Vbeta and 13 Jbeta primers. How the authors handled the data: In a later analysis, some 80 million unique TCR beta chains included roughly 11 million shared by two or more donors. The repertoire was sequenced with immunoSEQ multiplex PCR; TCRdb's copy has only in-frame clones and lacks some. Clone size and the V and J calls come from that table; the DNA yielded D and trimming. The data hold about 98,000 clones, with under 75% observed a single time. The V gene's germline CDR1 is LGHNA and CDR2 YNFKEQ. The CDR3 has 15 residues. J lost 4 bases, V lost 4 bases, and 6 bases had no gene match.

This TCR derives from a female donor in good health and CMV-seronegative. The chain joins TRBV4-2 to TRBJ2-1; 8 bases align to TRBD2. Sequencing was carried out using PBMCs. The CDR3 nucleotides read TGTGCCAGCAGCCGACCTGAGCGGGAGTACAATGAGCAGTTCTTC. It specifies CASSRPEREYNEQFF.